These 19 T cell receptor beta chains were sequenced from one sample in a study of Ad26.COV2.S vaccination and SARS-CoV-2 variants (dated by TCRdb to about 2021). Read against the paper, the sample's treatment or condition label means: about 20 received Ad26.COV2.S at low or high dose, single or two shots; roughly five received placebo; per-sample allocation not given. Repertoires of vaccine and placebo recipients were sequenced from samples collected on day 63 after the first injection. Library generation was performed with the immunoSEQ multiplex PCR assay. Sourced from immuneACCESS, this table was stored by TCRdb with only in-frame sequences that have V and J called. A share of the clones is absent; for the studies checked, an unresolved V gene accounts for under half, and the remainder has no known explanation. The sample yields a few hundred thousand clones; 85% to 90% were counted once. The ten largest clones add up to 3.6% of the sample.

Source: peripheral blood, taken in a trial of Ad26.COV2.S vaccine versus placebo. Every receptor here comes from a person aged 18-65 years who received the Ad26.COV2.S COVID-19 vaccine or a placebo.

The rearrangement joins TRBV18 to TRBJ2-7; D gene unclear. Germline V gene sequence: CDR1 KGHSH, CDR2 LQKENI. CDR3 size: 17 residues. Trimming removed 3 bases from V and 2 bases from J, with 20 bases in between. The CDR3 DNA reads TGTGCCAGCTCACCGGAAAGGGCAGCCGCCCCTCCCTACGAGCAGTACTTC. Translating gives CASSPERAAAPPYEQYF.

Of note for this clone: One end of the junction does not line up with germline, which may come from a read error. The chain has TRBV19 and TRBJ2-1; no definite D call. Germline V gene data show CDR1 as LNHDA and CDR2 as SQIVND (reference sequence). The CDR3 consists of 12 residues. DNA for the CDR3: TGTGCCAGTAGTTTCTTGGACGGTGGTTTGATCTTC. It encodes CASSFLDGGLIF.

This sequence joins TRBV6-1 and TRBJ1-5, with 11 bases matching TRBD1. V lost 2 bases, J lost 6 bases, and 6 bases stayed unmatched. CDR1 is MNHNS, CDR2 SASEGT, per germline. This CDR3 spans 16 amino acids. CDR3 DNA sequence: TGTGCCAGCAGTGAATGGGACAGGGGGGGCTCTCAGCCCCAGCATTTT. Its translation is CASSEWDRGGSQPQHF.

This chain links TRBV9 with TRBJ1-2; 8 positions match TRBD1. With 0 bases clipped from V and 8 bases from J, the junction kept 6 bases outside the gene matches. CDR3 length: 14 residues. Germline V lookup: CDR1 SGDLS, CDR2 YYNGEE. The DNA of the CDR3 is TGTGCCAGCAGCGTAGCTCCAGGGGGCTCGGGCTACACCTTC. As protein: CASSVAPGGSGYTF. The variable domain in full, completed from reference TRBV9 and TRBJ1-2, reads DSGVTQTPKHLITATGQRVTLRCSPRSGDLSVYWYQQSLDQGLQFLIQYYNGEERAKGNILERFSAQQFPDLHSELNLSSLELGDSALYFCASSVAPGGSGYTFGSGTRLTVV.

CDR3 DNA sequence: TGTGCCAGCAGATCCGATCGCGGAACAGCTGAGACCCAGTACTTC. Residues: CASRSDRGTAETQYF. V is TRBV25-1 and J is TRBJ2-5; D call uncertain. The CDR3 consists of 15 residues. V was clipped by 6 bases and J by 5 bases, with 19 bases between them. Germline V lookup: CDR1 MGHDK, CDR2 SYGVNS.

The CDR3 sequence is CASSFGLAPYEQYF. DNA for the CDR3: TGTGCCAGCAGCTTCGGACTAGCCCCCTACGAGCAGTACTTC. The chain carries TRBV7-2 and TRBJ2-7, with 8 nucleotides matching TRBD2. The CDR3 spans 14 residues. The ends lost 3 bases at V and 2 bases at J; junction bases unmatched: 3. Looked up from germline, CDR1 is SGHTA and CDR2 is FQGNSA.

The rearrangement links TRBV5-1 to TRBJ2-3; D unresolved. V dropped 4 bases and J dropped 0 bases, with 9 bases sitting between them. Germline V gene data show CDR1 as SGHRS and CDR2 as YFSETQ. This CDR3 has 14 residues. The CDR3 DNA reads as TGCGCCAGCAGCCCGTCGGGTAGCACAGATACGCAGTATTTT. Translating gives CASSPSGSTDTQYF.

This chain connects TRBV7-8 to TRBJ2-2; a possible D gene is TRBD2 (6 bases). V shed 3 bases and J shed 1 base, with 24 bases lying between them. This CDR3 contains 20 residues. From germline, CDR1 is SGHVS and CDR2 FQNEAQ. Here the CDR3 reads CASSLLRYMGGFENTGELFF. The CDR3 coding sequence is TGTGCCAGCAGCTTGTTGCGTTATATGGGAGGTTTTGAGAACACCGGGGAGCTGTTTTTT.

This clone was observed a handful of times. This chain links TRBV14 with TRBJ1-1; D is perhaps TRBD1 (5 bases). With 0 bases removed from V and 11 bases from J, the gap between germline ends came to 13 bases. The length of the CDR3 is 13 residues. In germline, CDR1 is SGHDN, CDR2 FVKESK. The CDR3 DNA follows: TGTGCCAGCAGCCAAGAGCATTCAGGGCTGGCTTTCTTT. It codes for CASSQEHSGLAFF.

The chain couples TRBV11-3 to TRBJ2-5; D unresolved. Germline V lookup: CDR1 SGHNT, CDR2 YENEEA. V lost 4 bases and J lost 4, with 13 bases in between. The CDR3 covers 14 residues. CDR3 DNA: TGTGCCAGCAGCTCTGGCCCAAAGGGAGAGACCCAGTACTTC. Its translation: CASSSGPKGETQYF.

This chain connects TRBV7-2 to TRBJ2-3, with D maybe TRBD1 (6 bases). CDR3 length: 18 amino acids. Germline CDR1 is SGHTA and CDR2 is FQGNSA. V was pared by 4 bases and J by 0 bases, with 20 bases between. CDR3 in amino acids: CASSSPWERGFSTDTQYF. The CDR3 nucleotides are TGTGCCAGCAGCTCCCCCTGGGAGAGGGGGTTTAGCACAGATACGCAGTATTTT.

The J gene is TRBJ2-7, the V gene TRBV28, with 9 bases matching TRBD1. V was clipped by 5 bases and J by 1 base; unmatched bases: 18. The CDR3 covers 19 residues. CDR1 MDHEN and CDR2 SYDVKM come from the germline V gene. The CDR3 is CASSTTSPMNRGLSYEQYF. As DNA, the CDR3 is TGTGCCAGCAGTACAACAAGTCCCATGAACAGGGGGCTATCCTACGAGCAGTACTTC.

The chain joins TRBV7-2 to TRBJ2-5; possible D gene TRBD2, 5 bases. Germline-derived CDR1 and CDR2 are SGHTA and FQGNSA. Trimming shortened V by 1 base and J by 5 bases, and 8 bases separated the two germline ends. The CDR3 is 13 residues long. The CDR3: CASSLGRRETQYF. CDR3 coding DNA: TGTGCCAGCAGCTTAGGGCGGAGGGAGACCCAGTACTTC.

CDR3 sequence reads: CASSYSAVTNGYTF. Written as DNA, the CDR3 is TGTGCCAGCAGTTACTCTGCGGTCACAAATGGCTACACCTTC. The chain carries TRBV6-5 and TRBJ1-2; D call uncertain. The CDR3 has 14 amino acids. The germline V gene has CDR1 MNHEY and CDR2 SVGAGI. V lost 0 bases and J 6 bases, leaving 11 bases between the germline ends.

In its sample, this clone was seen a few times. The rearrangement links TRBV6-4 to TRBJ2-2; maybe TRBD1 (5 bases). This CDR3 comprises 15 residues. V was shortened by 2 bases and J by 2 bases, with 9 bases between the two germline ends. The germline CDR1 and CDR2 sequences are MRHNA and SNTAGT. In nucleotides, the CDR3 is TGTGCCAGCAGTGACGGCCAGGGAAACACCGGGGAGCTGTTTTTT. Translation: CASSDGQGNTGELFF.

This clone was detected once. The chain links TRBV13 to TRBJ1-2, with 8 nucleotides matching TRBD1. The CDR3 is 17 residues long. J gave up 4 bases and V 1 base, and 11 bases lay outside the gene matches. Germline CDR1 is PRHDT and CDR2 is FYEKMQ (reference sequence). CDR3 bases: TGTGCCAGCAGCTTAGAGGCAGGGGGCGCCGGGGGCTATGGCTACACCTTC. Its translation is CASSLEAGGAGGYGYTF.

As DNA, the CDR3 is TGTGCCAGCAGCTTAAGGGGGCGAGGTACTGAAGCTTTCTTT. Translation gives CASSLRGRGTEAFF. The rearrangement links TRBV7-2 to TRBJ1-1; 7 bases agree with TRBD1. V lost 2 bases to trimming and J lost 5 bases; unmatched junction nucleotides: 5. Per the germline V gene, CDR1 is SGHTA and CDR2 is FQGNSA. The CDR3 sequence is 14 residues long. The complete variable domain, with remaining parts taken from reference TRBV7-2 and TRBJ1-1, reads GAGVSQSPSNKVTEKGKDVELRCDPISGHTALYWYRQSLGQGLEFLIYFQGNSAPDKSGLPSDRFSAERTGGSVSTLTIQRTQQEDSAVYLCASSLRGRGTEAFFGQGTRLTVV.

In its sample, this clone was seen a few times. The chain recombines TRBV5-6 with TRBJ1-2; D possibly corresponds to TRBD1 (5 bases). The CDR3 runs to 15 residues. Germline V CDR1 and CDR2: SGHDT, YYEEEE. V gave up 0 bases and J gave up 3 bases, with 12 bases separating them. CDR3 nucleotides: TGTGCCAGCAGCTTGGTGGGGGAATCCTACTATGGCTACACCTTC. The encoded protein is CASSLVGESYYGYTF.

The V and J genes are TRBV12-3 or TRBV12-4 and TRBJ2-2; D may be TRBD1 (6 bases). The CDR3 sequence is 13 residues long. V was clipped by 6 bases and J by 7 bases, with 12 bases between them. In DNA, the CDR3 is TGTGCCAGCAGATCTCAGGGGTACGGGGAGCTGTTTTTT. Its protein is CASRSQGYGELFF.